A selection of T cell receptor beta chains follows, all from one sample in a study of T-cell memory formation after mild COVID-19. TCRdb used MiXCR to reprocess the 5' RACE reads, holding one entry per CDR3 protein. The sample lists roughly 560,000 distinct CDR3 sequences, 20% occurring once. The specimen sequenced was PBMCs or a T cell subset sorted from them (not recorded which). The receptors originated from an adult woman who had mild COVID-19 (a few samples of this study predate the infection). Cell type and time point are not known. CDR3s include the opening cysteine and the closing phenylalanine or tryptophan. The D gene is left open where the match is weak. Clone size appears in some rows only: once, few, many, or a class for an expanded clone.

>NA|few|TRBV12-3/TRBV12-4|TRBJ2-7
TGTGCCAGCAGTCCGGGACGGATCTACGAGCAGTACTTC
CASSPGRIYEQYF
>NA|NA|TRBV2|TRBJ1-5
TGTGCCAGCAGTGTAGGGGGAATGAGCAATCAGCCCCAGCATTTT
CASSVGGMSNQPQHF
>TRBD2|NA|TRBV2|TRBJ2-3
TGTGCCAGCAAGGTAGCGGGGTACCGCACAGATACGCAGTATTTT
CASKVAGYRTDTQYF
>NA|NA|TRBV20-1|TRBJ1-1
TGCAGTGCTAGGATTGCGTTCGTGGATAACACTGAAGCTTTCTTT
CSARIAFVDNTEAFF
>NA|NA|TRBV5-1|TRBJ1-4
TGCGCCAGCAGCGCGGGACACTATAATGAAAAACTGTTTTTT
CASSAGHYNEKLFF
>NA|few|TRBV5-5|TRBJ1-2
TGTGCCAGCAGCTTGGGGCAGGGACACTATGGCTACACCTTC
CASSLGQGHYGYTF
>NA|few|TRBV7-2|TRBJ1-1
TGTGCCAGCAGCGCTAGTGTCTTT
CASSASVF
>TRBD2|few|TRBV10-3|TRBJ2-3
TGTGCCATCAGTGAGTCAGGGACTAGCGGGGGGGACACAGATACGCAGTATTTT
CAISESGTSGGDTDTQYF
>TRBD2|NA|TRBV20-1|TRBJ2-1
TGCAGTGCTAGAGGGGGGGGACTAGCGACGGGTGAGCAGTTCTTC
CSARGGGLATGEQFF
>NA|few|TRBV14|TRBJ2-2
TGTGCCAGCAGCCAAGCTGGGGGAAGCAACACCGGGGAGCTGTTTTTT
CASSQAGGSNTGELFF
>NA|NA|TRBV7-6|TRBJ2-3
TGTGCCAGCAGCTTAGTGCCAGGGGCCACAGATACGCAGTATTTT
CASSLVPGATDTQYF
>TRBD2|NA|TRBV20-1|TRBJ2-7
TGCAGTGCTAGTAGCGGGAGCCGCTACGAGCAGTACTTC
CSASSGSRYEQYF
>TRBD2|few|TRBV2|TRBJ2-7
TGTGCCAGCAGCAAGGGACTAGCGGGACAGTACTTC
CASSKGLAGQYF
>NA|few|TRBV5-5|TRBJ2-1
TGTGCCAGCAGCCAACCCCCTGCCTACAATGAGCAGTTCTTC
CASSQPPAYNEQFF
>TRBD2|NA|TRBV29-1|TRBJ2-1
TGCAGCGTTGAAGGACTAGCGGGAGACCTTAGGGATGAGCAGTTCTTC
CSVEGLAGDLRDEQFF
>TRBD1|few|TRBV9|TRBJ2-1
TGTGCCAGCAGCGTAGGAGGTAGACAGGGCAATGAGCAGTTCTTC
CASSVGGRQGNEQFF
>TRBD1|NA|TRBV5-1|TRBJ2-4
TGCGCCAGCAGCTTGCCAGGGGACAGCAAAAACATTCAGTACTTC
CASSLPGDSKNIQYF
>TRBD1|few|TRBV12-3/TRBV12-4|TRBJ2-1
TGTGCCAGCAGTTGGGACAGAAATTACAATGAGCAGTTCTTC
CASSWDRNYNEQFF
>TRBD1|NA|TRBV30|TRBJ1-6
TGTGCCTGGAGTGCGCCGGGACAGCTTAATTCACCCCTCCACTTT
CAWSAPGQLNSPLHF
>TRBD1|NA|TRBV7-8|TRBJ1-5
TGTGCCAGCAGCGGAACCGGGACAGGGCCCCCGGACTATCAGCCCCAGCATTTT
CASSGTGTGPPDYQPQHF
>TRBD2|NA|TRBV27|TRBJ2-7
TGTGCCAGCAGTGCGGGACTAGCGGAGTACTTC
CASSAGLAEYF
>TRBD1|many|TRBV12-3/TRBV12-4|TRBJ1-1
TGTGCCAGCACCACCATTACAGGGGGCCTGAAGATTGTGAACACTGAAGCTTTCTTT
CASTTITGGLKIVNTEAFF
>TRBD2|once|TRBV5-1|TRBJ2-3
TGCGCCAGCAGCTCCCCCGGACTAGCGGGGACCACAGATATGCAGTATTTT
CASSSPGLAGTTDMQYF
>NA|few|TRBV12-3/TRBV12-4|TRBJ2-1
TGTGCCAGCAGTTTTGTAAGGACTCACTACAATGAGCAGTTCTTC
CASSFVRTHYNEQFF
>TRBD2|few|TRBV4-1|TRBJ2-2
TGCGCCAGCAGCCGAGGGACTAGCGGGGGGTTTGGCGGGGAGCTGTTTTTT
CASSRGTSGGFGGELFF
>TRBD2|NA|TRBV7-2|TRBJ2-2
TGTGCCAGCAGCTTATGGGGACTAGCGGTGGGCACCGGGGAGCTGTTTTTT
CASSLWGLAVGTGELFF
>NA|NA|TRBV27|TRBJ2-2
TGTGCCAGCAGTTCGAGACAGGACGGCGGGGAGCTGTTTTTT
CASSSRQDGGELFF
>NA|many|TRBV5-1|TRBJ2-1
TGCGCCAGCAGCTTGGATTTCATCCGGTTCTTC
CASSLDFIRFF
>NA|NA|TRBV20-1|TRBJ2-7
TGCAGTGCTAGGGACACTTACTCCTACGAGCAGTACTTC
CSARDTYSYEQYF
>TRBD2|NA|TRBV12-3/TRBV12-4|TRBJ2-7
TGTGCCAGCAGGTACGGGACTATCTACGAGCAGTACTTC
CASRYGTIYEQYF
>TRBD2|NA|TRBV4-1|TRBJ2-5
TGCGCCAGCAGCCAAGATAGGACTAGCAGGTTGGGGACCCAGTACTTC
CASSQDRTSRLGTQYF
>NA|NA|TRBV5-1|TRBJ2-1
TGCGCCAGCAGCTTGGCCTCGGGGCAGGGTGAGCAGTTCTTC
CASSLASGQGEQFF
>NA|NA|TRBV5-6|TRBJ1-2
TGTGCCAGCAGCTTTCCGGGGGGCGCTAACTATGGCTACACCTTC
CASSFPGGANYGYTF
>NA|NA|TRBV14|TRBJ2-7
TGTGCCAGCAGCCCGCTGGATTGGGGGTACGAGCAGTACTTC
CASSPLDWGYEQYF
>NA|NA|TRBV5-1|TRBJ1-1
TGCGCCAGCAGCCAAGGGAAGGGGCAAGCTTTCTTT
CASSQGKGQAFF
>TRBD1|few|TRBV5-6|TRBJ2-2
TGTGCCAGCAGCTTGACTCAGACTCCGGGACAGGGGACCGGGGAGCTGTTTTTT
CASSLTQTPGQGTGELFF
>TRBD1|few|TRBV5-5|TRBJ1-1
TGTGCCAGCAGCGTGGGGACAGAGATAACTAACCCGAACACTGAAGCTTTCTTT
CASSVGTEITNPNTEAFF
>NA|NA|TRBV5-1|TRBJ2-5
TGCGCCAGCAGGACCACCGCAGGGTTTCAAGAGACCCAGTACTTC
CASRTTAGFQETQYF
>NA|few|TRBV24-1|TRBJ1-1
TGTGCCACCAGTGATCGAGGACACACTGAAGCTTTCTTT
CATSDRGHTEAFF
>NA|NA|TRBV12-1|TRBJ2-7
TGTGCCAGCAGCTTCGACCCCGGTCCATCTGGGGAGCAGTACTTC
CASSFDPGPSGEQYF
>TRBD2|few|TRBV9|TRBJ2-3
TGTGCCAGCAGCGTCGGGACTAGCGGGGGGGCGGTAGATACGCAGTATTTT
CASSVGTSGGAVDTQYF
>NA|NA|TRBV24-1|TRBJ2-1
TGTGCCACCAGTGATTTGGAAGGCAGGTCCTACAATGAGCAGTTCTTC
CATSDLEGRSYNEQFF
>NA|NA|TRBV3-1|TRBJ2-5
TGTGCCAGCAGCCAAGGGACGGCCCTGTCTGGGGAGACCCAGTACTTC
CASSQGTALSGETQYF
>NA|NA|TRBV4-1|TRBJ2-7
TGCGCCAGCAGCCAACCGGGACGTCGGGTTTACGAGCAGTACTTC
CASSQPGRRVYEQYF
>NA|NA|TRBV20-1|TRBJ1-1
TGCAGTGCTAGACGGGCATTCATGAACACTGAAGCTTTCTTT
CSARRAFMNTEAFF
>TRBD1|few|TRBV7-2|TRBJ1-2
TGTGCCAGCAGCTACTCCCAGGGGGCGCCCAAGAACGGCTACACCTTC
CASSYSQGAPKNGYTF
>TRBD1|NA|TRBV7-9|TRBJ2-7
TGTGCCAGCAGTAAGACAGGGGGCACTCCTTACTACGAGCAGTACTTC
CASSKTGGTPYYEQYF
>TRBD1|few|TRBV5-4|TRBJ2-1
TGTGCCAGCAGCGGCACCGGGACAGGCGCCAATGAGCAGTTCTTC
CASSGTGTGANEQFF
>NA|few|TRBV2|TRBJ2-2
TGTGCCAGCAGGTCCGGGACTTCGAACACCGGGGAGCTGTTTTTT
CASRSGTSNTGELFF
>TRBD2|few|TRBV11-3|TRBJ2-1
TGTGCCAGCAGCCGTGCGGGAGGAGGTTCGTACAATGAGCAGTTCTTC
CASSRAGGGSYNEQFF
>TRBD2|few|TRBV2|TRBJ2-7
TGTGCCAGCAAAGGGACTAGATTCTACGAGCAGTACTTC
CASKGTRFYEQYF
>TRBD1|NA|TRBV29-1|TRBJ1-4
TGCAGCGTTGCCGCCAGGACAGGCGAAAAACTGTTTTTT
CSVAARTGEKLFF
>NA|few|TRBV5-6|TRBJ2-2
TGTGCCAGCAGCTTGGGTCCTTCTAGCACCGGGGAGCTGTTTTTT
CASSLGPSSTGELFF
>TRBD2|few|TRBV7-6|TRBJ2-1
TGTGCCAGCAGCCGCGGACTAGCGGGGGGGCGGTCCAATGAGCAGTTCTTC
CASSRGLAGGRSNEQFF
>NA|NA|TRBV30|TRBJ1-2
TGTGCCTGGGTCGCTAGGACCGGCGGCTATGGCTACACCTTC
CAWVARTGGYGYTF